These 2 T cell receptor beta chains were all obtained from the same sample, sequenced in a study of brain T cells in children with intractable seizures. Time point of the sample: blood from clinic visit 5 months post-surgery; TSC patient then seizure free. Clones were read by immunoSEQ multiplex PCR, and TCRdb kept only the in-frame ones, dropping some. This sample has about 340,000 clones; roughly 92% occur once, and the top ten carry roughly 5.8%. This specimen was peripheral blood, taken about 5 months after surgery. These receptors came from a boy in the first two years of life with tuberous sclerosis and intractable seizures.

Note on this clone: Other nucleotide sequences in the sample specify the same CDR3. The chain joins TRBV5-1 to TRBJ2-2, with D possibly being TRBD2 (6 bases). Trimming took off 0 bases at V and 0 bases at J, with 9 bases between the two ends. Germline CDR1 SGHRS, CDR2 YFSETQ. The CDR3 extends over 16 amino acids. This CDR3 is CASSLAGTANTGELFF. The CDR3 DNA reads TGCGCCAGCAGCTTGGCCGGGACTGCGAACACCGGGGAGCTGTTTTTT.

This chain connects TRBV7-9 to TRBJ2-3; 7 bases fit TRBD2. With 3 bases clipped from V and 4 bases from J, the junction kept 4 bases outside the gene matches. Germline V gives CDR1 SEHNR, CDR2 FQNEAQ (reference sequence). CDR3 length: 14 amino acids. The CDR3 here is CASSFGGDADTQYF. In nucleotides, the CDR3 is TGTGCCAGCAGCTTTGGGGGGGATGCAGATACGCAGTATTTT.